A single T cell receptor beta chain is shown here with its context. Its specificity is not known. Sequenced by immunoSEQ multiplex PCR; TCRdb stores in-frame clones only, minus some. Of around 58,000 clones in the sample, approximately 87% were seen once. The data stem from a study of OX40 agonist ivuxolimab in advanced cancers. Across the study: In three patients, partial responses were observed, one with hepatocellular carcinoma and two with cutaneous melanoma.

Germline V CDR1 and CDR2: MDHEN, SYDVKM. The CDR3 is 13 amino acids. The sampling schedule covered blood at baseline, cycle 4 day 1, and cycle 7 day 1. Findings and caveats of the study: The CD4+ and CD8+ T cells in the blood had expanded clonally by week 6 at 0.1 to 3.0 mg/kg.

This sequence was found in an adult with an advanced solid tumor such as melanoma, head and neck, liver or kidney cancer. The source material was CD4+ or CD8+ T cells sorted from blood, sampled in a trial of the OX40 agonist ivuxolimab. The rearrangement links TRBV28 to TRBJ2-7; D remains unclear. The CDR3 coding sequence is TGTGCTTCGGGCCCTCCAACTCCCTACGAGCAGTACTTC. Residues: CASGPPTPYEQYF.